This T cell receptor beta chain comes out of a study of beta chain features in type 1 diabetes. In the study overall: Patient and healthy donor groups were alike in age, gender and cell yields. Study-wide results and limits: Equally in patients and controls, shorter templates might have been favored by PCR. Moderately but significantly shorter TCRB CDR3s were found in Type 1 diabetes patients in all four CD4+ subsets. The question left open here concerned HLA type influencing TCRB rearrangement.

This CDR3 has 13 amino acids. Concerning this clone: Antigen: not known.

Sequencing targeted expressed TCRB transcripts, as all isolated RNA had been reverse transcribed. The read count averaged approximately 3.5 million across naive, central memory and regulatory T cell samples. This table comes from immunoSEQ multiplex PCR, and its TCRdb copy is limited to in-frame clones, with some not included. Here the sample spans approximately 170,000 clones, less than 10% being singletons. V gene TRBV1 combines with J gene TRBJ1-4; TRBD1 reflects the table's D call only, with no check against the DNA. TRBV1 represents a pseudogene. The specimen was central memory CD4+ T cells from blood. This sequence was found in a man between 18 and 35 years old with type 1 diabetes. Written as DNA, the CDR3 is TGCACCAGCAGCCACTACAGTAATGAAAAACTGTTTTTT. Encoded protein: CTSSHYSNEKLFF.